This T cell receptor (beta chain) was retrieved from a study of blood T cell repertoires in COVID-19. Across the whole study: From the United States, Italy and Spain came samples of acute and convalescent COVID-19. From T cells, B-cell-depleted T cells, or PBMCs came the material, which was cDNA or gDNA.

The CDR3 is 12 amino acids. Germline V lookup: CDR1 SNHLY, CDR2 FYNNEI. V lost 6 bases, J lost 9 bases, and 4 bases stayed unmatched. Original processing notes: Estimated nucleated cell counts came from reference gene primer amplification. This table comes from immunoSEQ multiplex PCR, and its TCRdb copy is limited to in-frame clones, with some not included. V and J calls and clone size are given by that table; D and trimming were obtained from the DNA. The sample carries tens of thousands of clones, roughly 96% recorded once. The clonotype was recovered from a human donor with active COVID-19. The donor label of this sample is uncertain. The chain links TRBV2 to TRBJ1-4; TRBD1 agrees at 7 bases. The sequencing input was peripheral blood. CDR3 bases: TGTGCCAGCAGAGAGGGACAGCAAAAACTGTTTTTT. Translated: CASREGQQKLFF.